This T cell receptor (beta chain) was captured by sequencing in a study of blood T cell repertoires in COVID-19. Study-wide context: COVID-19 samples collected from the United States, Italy and Spain covered acute and convalescent phases. The cDNA or gDNA used as material had been derived from T cells, B-cell-depleted T cells, or PBMCs.

V was clipped by 8 bases and J by 1 base; unmatched bases: 8. The CDR3 runs to 15 residues. Germline V gene lookup returns CDR1 SGHAT and CDR2 FQNNGV. In the original workflow: Estimates of nucleated cell counts were drawn from the amplification of reference gene primers. Using immunoSEQ multiplex PCR, the repertoire was profiled, and TCRdb retains in-frame clones only, with some absent. V, J and clone size are those of that table, while D and trimming were read from the DNA. This table has about 190,000 clones, around 80% appearing once. This sequence joins TRBV11-2 and TRBJ1-1; TRBD1 matches 9 bases. Specimen: peripheral blood. The origin of this receptor is a man aged 25-40 years with active or convalescent COVID-19. The CDR3 DNA reads TGTGCCAGCGCCGACAGGGGGGAGGCGAACACTGAAGCTTTCTTT. Translating gives CASADRGEANTEAFF.